Listed here is a single TCR beta chain. This clone was recorded only once. The antigen it binds to is not known. Base qualities are not provided; no much larger clone lies one nucleotide away. Enrolling through a virtual design, the prospective study's participants ranged in age from about 18 to 89 years and lived across roughly 24 United States geographic areas. To assign participants to cohorts, the prospective study relied on clinical history that participants themselves reported in a screening survey and a study questionnaire. Recovered participants in ImmuneRACE Cohort 3 were defined as having two consecutive negative NP/OP PCR tests, clearance from a healthcare professional, or resolution of symptoms. Each participant in the prospective study had whole blood, serum and a nasopharyngeal or oropharyngeal swab collected by mobile phlebotomists. Prospective study participants could optionally give additional blood draws and questionnaires over a roughly two-month period. Before DNA extraction, blood samples from the prospective study were shipped at room temperature or frozen.

TCRbeta CDR3 regions were amplified from genomic DNA by means of the immunoSEQ Assay, a bias-controlled multiplex PCR. Per the source publication's procedure: The number of nucleated cells in each sample was estimated by amplification of reference gene primers within the assay. To quantify the absolute abundance of each unique TCRbeta CDR3 rearrangement, sequence reads were collapsed and filtered. For each sample, productive Simpson clonality was calculated by taking the square root of Simpson's diversity index across productive rearrangements. Entries here come from immuneACCESS through TCRdb and include only in-frame sequences with V and J called. Some clones fail to appear in such tables; in the studies checked, an unresolved V gene covers under half of the shortfall, and the cause of the remainder is unknown. D and trimming were read from the DNA, whereas the V and J calls and clone size are those reported in that table. The sample data list a few hundred thousand clones, and approximately 84% of these were observed just once. The top ten clones comprise about 10% of the sample.

The entry originates in a study of blood T cell repertoires in COVID-19 (dated by TCRdb to the early 2020s). Regarding the complete study: Samples covering the acute and convalescent phases of COVID-19 were provided by collaborators in the United States, Italy and Spain. The prospective study material was composed of cDNA or gDNA derived from T cells, B-cell-depleted T cells, or PBMCs. Subjects who had been exposed to COVID-19, were actively infected with it, or had recovered from it provided the deeply sampled blood TCRbeta repertoires that made up the dataset. The repertoires were released in a freely available public database meant as a resource for research on the immune response to SARS-CoV-2. Samples were obtained from the ongoing ImmuneRACE study (first 160 participants) and from over 1,000 subjects provided by 6 global collaborators. Sample metadata almost always included a de-identified subject ID, COVID-19 status, age in years and sex. Where available, HLA class I and class II types were taken from metadata supplied by the sample provider and were not determined by assay-based typing. Broader findings and caveats from the paper: The amount of clinical and demographic metadata varied by source and participant and was provided uncurated.

The trim is 1 base for V and 6 bases for J, with a gap of 16 bases between the germline ends. CDR1 is given as GTSNPN and CDR2 as SVGIG, both from the germline V gene (reference sequence). Including the terminal cysteine and phenylalanine, the CDR3 comprises 15 residues. CDR3 DNA is the only sequence kept; it has 45 bases, read in frame from the first base. This clonotype originated in a woman between 18 and 29 years old who had recovered from COVID-19. The sample consisted of PBMCs or T cells enriched from blood (not recorded which). Recombination linked TRBV30 to TRBJ1-5; TRBD1 could be the D gene, as 5 bases match. The nucleotide sequence is TGTGCCTGGAGTGCCCCAACAGGAAGGGTTCAGCCCCAGCATTTT. It specifies CAWSAPTGRVQPQHF.